Listed below are T cell receptor beta chains from one sample, sequenced in a study of T-cell memory formation after mild COVID-19. A single record per CDR3 protein comes from TCRdb applying MiXCR to the 5' RACE reads. The table shows a few hundred thousand distinct CDR3 sequences, with over 9.5% occurring only once. Sequences were obtained from PBMCs or a T cell subset sorted from them (not recorded which). These receptors were obtained from a man in his late teens or twenties who had mild COVID-19 (a few samples of this study predate the infection). Cell type and time point are not known. Each CDR3 is given with its conserved first and last residue. A D gene is named only where the DNA matches it firmly. A clone size is listed for some rows: how often the clone was seen (once, few, many), or a class if it is expanded.

J gene: TRBJ2-1; clone size: NA; D gene: TRBD2; V gene: TRBV28; CDR3 protein: CASGTSGGVNEQFF; CDR3 DNA: TGTGCCAGCGGGACTAGCGGGGGGGTCAATGAGCAGTTCTTC
J gene: TRBJ2-3; clone size: few; D gene: NA; V gene: TRBV7-9; CDR3 protein: CASSQRRLGTDTQYF; CDR3 DNA: TGTGCCAGCAGCCAGAGACGGTTGGGCACAGATACGCAGTATTTT
J gene: TRBJ2-5; clone size: few; D gene: TRBD1; V gene: TRBV28; CDR3 protein: CASRRGQGPQETQYF; CDR3 DNA: TGTGCCAGCAGACGAGGACAGGGGCCCCAAGAGACCCAGTACTTC
J gene: TRBJ2-3; clone size: few; D gene: NA; V gene: TRBV6-5; CDR3 protein: CASSYSLTRHSTDTQYF; CDR3 DNA: TGTGCCAGCAGTTACTCCCTTACTCGCCATAGCACAGATACGCAGTATTTT
J gene: TRBJ2-5; clone size: NA; D gene: NA; V gene: TRBV6-6; CDR3 protein: CASTLGGTGDSRTQYF; CDR3 DNA: TGTGCCAGCACTCTCGGGGGCACTGGGGATTCACGGACCCAGTACTTC
J gene: TRBJ2-2; clone size: few; D gene: NA; V gene: TRBV21-1; CDR3 protein: CASSARSAWRSGELFF; CDR3 DNA: TGTGCCAGCAGCGCCCGCTCCGCCTGGAGGAGCGGGGAGCTGTTTTTT
J gene: TRBJ1-1; clone size: few; D gene: TRBD1; V gene: TRBV25-1; CDR3 protein: CASSQQGAGSTEAFF; CDR3 DNA: TGTGCCAGCAGTCAACAGGGGGCAGGGAGCACTGAAGCTTTCTTT
J gene: TRBJ1-2; clone size: many; D gene: TRBD1; V gene: TRBV2; CDR3 protein: CASSPDRDYGYTF; CDR3 DNA: TGTGCCAGCAGTCCTGACAGGGACTATGGCTACACCTTC
J gene: TRBJ2-2; clone size: few; D gene: TRBD1; V gene: TRBV9; CDR3 protein: CASSGGTGGTGELFF; CDR3 DNA: TGTGCCAGCAGCGGCGGGACAGGGGGCACCGGGGAGCTGTTTTTT
J gene: TRBJ2-1; clone size: few; D gene: TRBD2; V gene: TRBV6-2/TRBV6-3; CDR3 protein: CASSIRLAGKFF; CDR3 DNA: TGTGCCAGCAGTATTCGACTAGCGGGGAAGTTCTTC
J gene: TRBJ2-7; clone size: few; D gene: NA; V gene: TRBV7-2; CDR3 protein: CASSLDGGLTYEQYF; CDR3 DNA: TGTGCCAGCAGCTTAGATGGGGGCCTAACCTACGAGCAGTACTTC
J gene: TRBJ1-5; clone size: NA; D gene: TRBD1; V gene: TRBV10-1; CDR3 protein: CASKTGTHQPQHF; CDR3 DNA: TGCGCCAGCAAGACAGGGACTCATCAGCCCCAGCATTTT
J gene: TRBJ2-6; clone size: NA; D gene: NA; V gene: TRBV11-3; CDR3 protein: CASSLPYTGSSGANVLTF; CDR3 DNA: TGTGCCAGCAGCTTGCCATATACAGGGAGCTCTGGGGCCAACGTCCTGACTTTC
J gene: TRBJ2-3; clone size: few; D gene: TRBD1; V gene: TRBV4-3; CDR3 protein: CASSLDRFFTDTQYF; CDR3 DNA: TGCGCCAGCAGCCTGGACAGGTTCTTCACAGATACGCAGTATTTT
J gene: TRBJ2-6; clone size: NA; D gene: TRBD1; V gene: TRBV6-5; CDR3 protein: CASSYAGQGEGANVLTF; CDR3 DNA: TGTGCCAGCAGTTACGCCGGACAGGGGGAAGGGGCCAACGTCCTGACTTTC
J gene: TRBJ2-1; clone size: NA; D gene: TRBD2; V gene: TRBV12-3/TRBV12-4; CDR3 protein: CASSPLAGGRYNEQFF; CDR3 DNA: TGTGCCAGCAGTCCTCTAGCGGGGGGGCGATACAATGAGCAGTTCTTC
J gene: TRBJ2-5; clone size: NA; D gene: TRBD1; V gene: TRBV28; CDR3 protein: CASSLWGTAQETQYF; CDR3 DNA: TGTGCCAGCAGTTTATGGGGGACAGCGCAAGAGACCCAGTACTTC
J gene: TRBJ2-1; clone size: NA; D gene: TRBD2; V gene: TRBV20-1; CDR3 protein: CSAGTSGLNEQFF; CDR3 DNA: TGCAGTGCTGGGACTAGCGGCCTGAATGAGCAGTTCTTC
J gene: TRBJ1-2; clone size: many; D gene: TRBD1; V gene: TRBV4-1; CDR3 protein: CASSQESDRVYYGYTF; CDR3 DNA: TGCGCCAGCAGCCAAGAATCGGACAGGGTGTATTATGGCTACACCTTC
J gene: TRBJ1-2; clone size: NA; D gene: NA; V gene: TRBV6-1; CDR3 protein: CASSGRYGYTF; CDR3 DNA: TGTGCCAGCAGTGGAAGGTATGGCTACACCTTC
J gene: TRBJ2-3; clone size: NA; D gene: NA; V gene: TRBV10-3; CDR3 protein: CAFSSGPSDTQYF; CDR3 DNA: TGTGCCTTCTCTTCGGGTCCGTCAGATACGCAGTATTTT
J gene: TRBJ2-2; clone size: few; D gene: TRBD1; V gene: TRBV6-5; CDR3 protein: CATGQGTTGELFF; CDR3 DNA: TGTGCCACAGGACAGGGAACCACCGGGGAGCTGTTTTTT
J gene: TRBJ2-5; clone size: NA; D gene: NA; V gene: TRBV5-6; CDR3 protein: CASSLPVGRGARETQYF; CDR3 DNA: TGTGCCAGCAGCTTGCCGGTAGGACGGGGGGCGAGGGAGACCCAGTACTTC
J gene: TRBJ1-2; clone size: few; D gene: NA; V gene: TRBV3-1; CDR3 protein: CASSQANGGGGGYTF; CDR3 DNA: TGTGCCAGCAGCCAAGCTAACGGCGGCGGAGGGGGCTACACCTTC
J gene: TRBJ1-5; clone size: few; D gene: NA; V gene: TRBV6-1; CDR3 protein: CASSAPSQPQHF; CDR3 DNA: TGTGCCAGCAGTGCCCCCTCCCAGCCCCAGCATTTT
J gene: TRBJ2-2; clone size: many; D gene: NA; V gene: TRBV5-1; CDR3 protein: CASSLGASNTGELFF; CDR3 DNA: TGTGCCAGCAGCTTAGGAGCGTCCAACACCGGGGAGCTGTTTTTT
J gene: TRBJ2-3; clone size: many; D gene: NA; V gene: TRBV7-2; CDR3 protein: CASRLGPTDTQYF; CDR3 DNA: TGTGCCAGCAGGCTTGGTCCCACAGATACGCAGTATTTT
J gene: TRBJ2-7; clone size: NA; D gene: TRBD1; V gene: TRBV29-1; CDR3 protein: CSVTTGAGSYEQYF; CDR3 DNA: TGCAGCGTTACGACAGGGGCCGGTTCCTACGAGCAGTACTTC
J gene: TRBJ1-1; clone size: few; D gene: NA; V gene: TRBV6-5; CDR3 protein: CASRYRSGGRNTEAFF; CDR3 DNA: TGTGCCAGCAGATACAGGTCGGGGGGTCGGAACACTGAAGCTTTCTTT
J gene: TRBJ2-3; clone size: few; D gene: TRBD2; V gene: TRBV7-2; CDR3 protein: CASSSGLAGRTDTQYF; CDR3 DNA: TGTGCCAGCAGCTCCGGACTAGCGGGGAGGACAGATACGCAGTATTTT
J gene: TRBJ2-4; clone size: few; D gene: NA; V gene: TRBV7-2; CDR3 protein: CASSPAAGASNSQYF; CDR3 DNA: TGTGCCAGCAGCCCAGCGGCGGGGGCGTCGAATTCCCAGTACTTC
J gene: TRBJ1-2; clone size: few; D gene: NA; V gene: TRBV29-1; CDR3 protein: CSATVNYGYTF; CDR3 DNA: TGCAGCGCGACAGTTAACTATGGCTACACCTTC
J gene: TRBJ1-1; clone size: few; D gene: NA; V gene: TRBV28; CDR3 protein: CASSLTTIVRTEAFF; CDR3 DNA: TGTGCCAGCAGTTTAACTACCATAGTCAGGACTGAAGCTTTCTTT
J gene: TRBJ2-7; clone size: many; D gene: TRBD2; V gene: TRBV7-2; CDR3 protein: CASSAARGGLVYEQYF; CDR3 DNA: TGTGCCAGCAGCGCCGCCCGGGGGGGTCTCGTTTACGAGCAGTACTTC
J gene: TRBJ2-1; clone size: NA; D gene: NA; V gene: TRBV7-2; CDR3 protein: CASSPHRRSSYNEQFF; CDR3 DNA: TGTGCCAGCAGCCCCCACAGGCGGAGCTCCTACAATGAGCAGTTCTTC
J gene: TRBJ1-5; clone size: NA; D gene: TRBD1; V gene: TRBV7-8; CDR3 protein: CASSPSRGQGQPQHF; CDR3 DNA: TGTGCCAGCAGCCCTAGCAGGGGGCAAGGTCAGCCCCAGCATTTT
J gene: TRBJ1-5; clone size: NA; D gene: NA; V gene: TRBV15; CDR3 protein: CATSRDLGQPQHF; CDR3 DNA: TGTGCCACCAGCAGAGATCTGGGCCAGCCCCAGCATTTT
J gene: TRBJ1-5; clone size: NA; D gene: TRBD1; V gene: TRBV7-2; CDR3 protein: CASSRQGASSNQPQHF; CDR3 DNA: TGTGCCAGCAGCCGACAGGGGGCGTCAAGCAATCAGCCCCAGCATTTT
J gene: TRBJ2-2; clone size: few; D gene: TRBD1; V gene: TRBV24-1; CDR3 protein: CATRANRGPGELFF; CDR3 DNA: TGTGCCACCAGAGCTAACAGGGGCCCCGGGGAGCTGTTTTTT
J gene: TRBJ1-1; clone size: few; D gene: NA; V gene: TRBV6-5; CDR3 protein: CASSYRGMTNPAFF; CDR3 DNA: TGTGCCAGCAGTTACCGGGGGATGACCAACCCAGCTTTCTTT
J gene: TRBJ1-3; clone size: NA; D gene: NA; V gene: TRBV29-1; CDR3 protein: CSAILGMGGNTIYF; CDR3 DNA: TGCAGCGCCATTCTAGGGATGGGAGGAAACACCATATATTTT
J gene: TRBJ1-1; clone size: few; D gene: TRBD1; V gene: TRBV12-3/TRBV12-4; CDR3 protein: CASRIDRVRTEAFF; CDR3 DNA: TGTGCCAGCAGGATCGACAGGGTGAGGACTGAAGCTTTCTTT
J gene: TRBJ2-1; clone size: many; D gene: NA; V gene: TRBV12-3/TRBV12-4; CDR3 protein: CASSAEGVEKGFF; CDR3 DNA: TGTGCCAGCAGTGCCGAAGGGGTAGAGAAGGGGTTCTTC
J gene: TRBJ2-3; clone size: many; D gene: TRBD1; V gene: TRBV11-2; CDR3 protein: CASSLDLGRGLDTQYF; CDR3 DNA: TGTGCCAGCAGCTTAGATCTAGGCAGGGGGCTTGATACGCAGTATTTT
J gene: TRBJ2-6; clone size: NA; D gene: NA; V gene: TRBV20-1; CDR3 protein: CSAREGGANVLTF; CDR3 DNA: TGCAGTGCTAGAGAGGGAGGGGCCAACGTCCTGACTTTC
J gene: TRBJ2-7; clone size: NA; D gene: NA; V gene: TRBV20-1; CDR3 protein: CSALYGGSSYEQYF; CDR3 DNA: TGCAGTGCTCTATACGGGGGTTCCTCCTACGAGCAGTACTTC
J gene: TRBJ1-6; clone size: few; D gene: NA; V gene: TRBV12-3/TRBV12-4; CDR3 protein: CASSFDPARGNSPLHF; CDR3 DNA: TGTGCCAGCAGTTTCGACCCGGCCAGAGGGAATTCACCCCTCCACTTT
J gene: TRBJ1-6; clone size: few; D gene: NA; V gene: TRBV6-5; CDR3 protein: CASCRGQNSPLHF; CDR3 DNA: TGTGCCAGCTGCAGGGGTCAGAATTCACCCCTCCACTTT
J gene: TRBJ1-2; clone size: few; D gene: NA; V gene: TRBV5-1; CDR3 protein: CASSLGLGRQKYGYTF; CDR3 DNA: TGCGCCAGCAGCCTCGGACTCGGACGCCAGAAATATGGCTACACCTTC
J gene: TRBJ2-1; clone size: NA; D gene: TRBD2; V gene: TRBV7-9; CDR3 protein: CASSRGLAGDNEQFF; CDR3 DNA: TGTGCCAGCAGCCGAGGACTAGCGGGGGACAATGAGCAGTTCTTC
J gene: TRBJ2-2; clone size: NA; D gene: NA; V gene: TRBV3-1; CDR3 protein: CASATREKAGELFF; CDR3 DNA: TGTGCCAGCGCCACCCGGGAGAAGGCCGGGGAGCTGTTTTTT
J gene: TRBJ1-1; clone size: many; D gene: NA; V gene: TRBV12-3/TRBV12-4; CDR3 protein: CASSLIREGEAFF; CDR3 DNA: TGTGCCAGCAGTTTAATCCGGGAGGGGGAAGCTTTCTTT
J gene: TRBJ2-2; clone size: NA; D gene: NA; V gene: TRBV5-1; CDR3 protein: CASSLAKPGPVGELFF; CDR3 DNA: TGCGCCAGCAGCTTGGCCAAACCGGGGCCTGTCGGGGAGCTGTTTTTT